This T cell receptor (beta chain) was sequenced for a study of CD8 T cells in ankylosing spondylitis. TCRdb reprocessed the 5' RACE reads with MiXCR, giving one entry per CDR3 protein. The sample yields about 460,000 distinct CDR3 sequences, approximately 5.3% seen once. Study-wide points: Seemingly characteristic of ankylosing spondylitis blood was a TCR beta motif consisting of under ten highly homologous variants. Significant enrichment of disease-linked clones was reported in matched ankylosing spondylitis synovial fluid.

A remark on this clonotype: Its target is not known.

Source material: blood, either unsorted or a sorted T cell fraction (not recorded which). This sequence originates from a male donor with ankylosing spondylitis.

The CDR3 here is CASTPDRAFDYEQYF. CDR3 coding DNA: TGTGCCAGCACTCCGGACCGGGCTTTTGACTACGAGCAGTACTTC. The chain carries TRBV12-3 or TRBV12-4 and TRBJ2-7; no reliable D call. The CDR3 runs 15 residues. Trimming took off 7 bases at V and 3 bases at J, with 19 bases between the two ends.